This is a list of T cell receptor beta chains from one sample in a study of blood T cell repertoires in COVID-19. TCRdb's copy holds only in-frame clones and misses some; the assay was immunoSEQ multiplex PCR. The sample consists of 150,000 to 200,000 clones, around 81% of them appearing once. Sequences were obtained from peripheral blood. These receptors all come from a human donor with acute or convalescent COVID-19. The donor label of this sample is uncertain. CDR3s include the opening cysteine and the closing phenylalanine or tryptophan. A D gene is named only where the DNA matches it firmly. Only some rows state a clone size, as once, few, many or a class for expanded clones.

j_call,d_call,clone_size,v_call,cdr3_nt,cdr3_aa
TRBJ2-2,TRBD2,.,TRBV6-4,TGTGCCAGCAGTGACTCAGCGGGGGACCACACCGGGGAGCTGTTTTTT,CASSDSAGDHTGELFF
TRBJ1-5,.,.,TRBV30,TGTGCCTGGAGTGTATACAGCCTAACCGATCAGCCCCAGCATTTT,CAWSVYSLTDQPQHF
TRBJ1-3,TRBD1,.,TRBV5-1,TGCGCCAGCAGCCGAAGGGACAGGGAGTTTGGAAACACCATATATTTT,CASSRRDREFGNTIYF
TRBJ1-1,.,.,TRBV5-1,TGCGCCAGCAGCTCGGACGGACAATCGAACACTGAAGCTTTCTTT,CASSSDGQSNTEAFF
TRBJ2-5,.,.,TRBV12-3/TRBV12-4,TGTGCCAGCAGTTTAACGGAAGAGACCCAGTACTTC,CASSLTEETQYF
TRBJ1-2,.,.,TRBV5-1,TGCGCCAGCAGCTTGTCATCGGGTCCGTCGAGCGGCTACACCTTC,CASSLSSGPSSGYTF
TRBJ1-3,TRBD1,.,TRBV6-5,TGTGCCAGCAGTCCCGACAGGGCCGGAAACACCATATATTTT,CASSPDRAGNTIYF
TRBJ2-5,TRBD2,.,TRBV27,TGTGCCAGTGGGAGGGGTATCTACGAGACCCAGTACTTC,CASGRGIYETQYF
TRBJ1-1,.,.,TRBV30,TGTGCCTGGAGGCGGGAGGGGATGAGCACTGAAGCTTTCTTT,CAWRREGMSTEAFF
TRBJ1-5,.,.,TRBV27,TGTGCCAGCAGTCCTAGGTGGCCCGAGGGCAATCAGCCCCAGCATTTT,CASSPRWPEGNQPQHF
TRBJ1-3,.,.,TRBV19,TGTGCCAGTAGCCCGACCACCACAGGCTCTGGAAACACCATATATTTT,CASSPTTTGSGNTIYF
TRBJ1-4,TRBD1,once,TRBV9,TGTGCCAGCAGCGACAGGGGAACGGCTAATGAAAAACTGTTTTTT,CASSDRGTANEKLFF
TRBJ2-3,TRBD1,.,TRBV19,TGTGCCAGTAGCCTCAGGGGGCAGGGAGATACGCAGTATTTT,CASSLRGQGDTQYF
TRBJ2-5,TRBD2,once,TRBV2,TGTGCCAGCAGGACTAGCGGGGGTCTGGAGACCCAGTACTTC,CASRTSGGLETQYF
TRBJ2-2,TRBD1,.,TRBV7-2,TGTGCCAGCGGGAGACAGGGGGTCACCGGGGAGCTGTTTTTT,CASGRQGVTGELFF
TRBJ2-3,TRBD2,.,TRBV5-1,TGCGCCAGCAGCTTAGACGGGACTAGCGGAGATACGCAGTATTTT,CASSLDGTSGDTQYF
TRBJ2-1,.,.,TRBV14,TGTGCCAGCAGCCACCACGGACGAGGGCTATCCAACAATGAGCAGTTCTTC,CASSHHGRGLSNNEQFF
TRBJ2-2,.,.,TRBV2,TGTGCCAGCAGTGGGCTAGCGACGAGCACCGGGGAGCTGTTTTTT,CASSGLATSTGELFF
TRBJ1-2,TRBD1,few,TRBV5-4,TGTGCCAGCAGCTCTACAACAGGGGGCTATGGCTACACCTTC,CASSSTTGGYGYTF
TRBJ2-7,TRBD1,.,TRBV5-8,TGTGCCAGCAGCTATCCCGGGACAGCTTTTTACGAGCAGTACTTC,CASSYPGTAFYEQYF
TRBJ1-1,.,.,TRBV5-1,TGCGCCAGCAGTAAGACAGCTAACACTGAAGCTTTCTTT,CASSKTANTEAFF
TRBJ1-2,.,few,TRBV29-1,TGCAGCGTTGTAGAAGGGGGGGGAGGAGGCTACACCTTC,CSVVEGGGGGYTF
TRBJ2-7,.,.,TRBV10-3,TGTGCCATCAGTGGGCGGGACGAGCAGTACTTC,CAISGRDEQYF
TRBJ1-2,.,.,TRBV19,TGTGCCAGTACGACCTCCAGGGGAAACTATGGCTACACCTTC,CASTTSRGNYGYTF
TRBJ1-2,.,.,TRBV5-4,TGTGCCAGCAGCTTGGGGACACAACCTAACTATGGCTACACCTTC,CASSLGTQPNYGYTF
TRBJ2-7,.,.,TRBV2,TGTGCCAGCAAGCGAGCAGGGGGGAACTACGAGCAGTACTTC,CASKRAGGNYEQYF
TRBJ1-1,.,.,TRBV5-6,TGTGCCAGCAGCTCCCCCAGGGGTCGGACTGAAGCTTTCTTT,CASSSPRGRTEAFF
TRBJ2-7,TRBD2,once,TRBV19,TGTGCCAGTAGTATCTTAGCGGGATGGGACTACGAGCAGTACTTC,CASSILAGWDYEQYF
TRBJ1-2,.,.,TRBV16,TGTGCCAGCAGTCGACAGAGCTATGGCTACACCTTC,CASSRQSYGYTF
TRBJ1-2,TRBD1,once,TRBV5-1,TGCGCCAGCAGCTTGGGAGGACAGGGGGCAGGGGGCTACACCTTC,CASSLGGQGAGGYTF
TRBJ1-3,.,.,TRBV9,TGTGCCAGCAGCGTACTCTCCTCTGGAAACACCATATATTTT,CASSVLSSGNTIYF
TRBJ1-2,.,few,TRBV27,TGTGCCAGCAGTTCGGGGGGTGGGGGCTACACCTTC,CASSSGGGGYTF
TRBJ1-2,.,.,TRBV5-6,TGTGCCAGCAGCTTAACAGGGAGGGGCGGCTACACCTTC,CASSLTGRGGYTF
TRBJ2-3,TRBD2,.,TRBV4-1,TGCGCCAGCAGCCGACTAGCGGGGATAGATACGCAGTATTTT,CASSRLAGIDTQYF
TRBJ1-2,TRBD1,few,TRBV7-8,TGTGCCAGCAGCTCGCGACAGGGGGCGGGCTATGGCTACACCTTC,CASSSRQGAGYGYTF
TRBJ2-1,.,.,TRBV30,TGTGCCTGGAGTGTGAGAGGCAATGAGCAGTTCTTC,CAWSVRGNEQFF
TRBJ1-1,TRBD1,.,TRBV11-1,TGTGCCAGCAGCTTCGGACAGGGTCGATTCTCACCTTCGGCTTTCTTT,CASSFGQGRFSPSAFF
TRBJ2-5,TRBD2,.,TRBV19,TGTGCCAGTAGTATAGGGCTAGCGGTTCAAGAGACCCAGTACTTC,CASSIGLAVQETQYF
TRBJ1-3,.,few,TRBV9,TGTGCCAGCAGCGTATCGGGAATTCCGTCTGGAAACACCATATATTTT,CASSVSGIPSGNTIYF
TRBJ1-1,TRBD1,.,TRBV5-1,TGCGCCAGCAGCTTAGGGGGCGGATCCACTGAAGCTTTCTTT,CASSLGGGSTEAFF
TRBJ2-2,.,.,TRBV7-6,TGTGCCAGCAGCTTAGTACAGGCCGGGGAGCTGTTTTTT,CASSLVQAGELFF
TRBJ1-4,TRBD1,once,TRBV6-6,TGTGCCAGCAGTCCACGGACAGGGGGGGAAGAAAAACTGTTTTTT,CASSPRTGGEEKLFF
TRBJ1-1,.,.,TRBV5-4,TGTGCCAGCAGCTTGGGGGGACTAATGAACACTGAAGCTTTCTTT,CASSLGGLMNTEAFF
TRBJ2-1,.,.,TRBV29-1,TGCAGCGTTGAGAAACGGGGGAATGAGCAGTTCTTC,CSVEKRGNEQFF
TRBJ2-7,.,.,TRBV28,TGTGCCAGCAGTCTACTTCAGGGCGAGCAGTACTTC,CASSLLQGEQYF
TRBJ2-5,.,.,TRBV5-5,TGTGCCAGCAGCTTGCCAGGGCAAGAGACCCAGTACTTC,CASSLPGQETQYF
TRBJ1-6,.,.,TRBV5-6,TGTGCCAGCAGCTTGGAACGGGGAGGGTCACCCCTCCACTTT,CASSLERGGSPLHF
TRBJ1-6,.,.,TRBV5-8,TGTGCCAGCAGCTTGGCGGGGGGTTCCTATAATTCACCCCTCCACTTT,CASSLAGGSYNSPLHF
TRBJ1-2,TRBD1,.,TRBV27,TGTGCCAGCAGAGGGAGGACAGGGTTGGGTTCTAACTATGGCTACACCTTC,CASRGRTGLGSNYGYTF
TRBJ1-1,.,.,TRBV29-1,TGCAGCGCTGTGCGGACTGAAGCTTTCTTT,CSAVRTEAFF